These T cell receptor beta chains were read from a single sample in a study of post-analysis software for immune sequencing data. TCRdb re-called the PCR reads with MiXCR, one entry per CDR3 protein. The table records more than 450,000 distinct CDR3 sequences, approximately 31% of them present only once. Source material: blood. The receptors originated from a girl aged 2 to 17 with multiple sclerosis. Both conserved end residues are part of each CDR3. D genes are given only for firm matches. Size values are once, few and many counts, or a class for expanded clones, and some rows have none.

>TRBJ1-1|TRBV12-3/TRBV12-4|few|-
TGTGCCAGCAGTTACCCGACAGCTAACACTGAAGCTTTCTTT
CASSYPTANTEAFF
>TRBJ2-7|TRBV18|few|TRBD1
TGTGCCAGCTCACAGGGGGCTATCTACGAGCAGTACTTC
CASSQGAIYEQYF
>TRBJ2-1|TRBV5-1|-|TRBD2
TGCGCCAGCAGCTTGGCCCACTTAGCGGGGGGACCGTACAATGAGCAGTTCTTC
CASSLAHLAGGPYNEQFF
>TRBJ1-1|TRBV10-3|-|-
TGTGCCATCAGCAGACGGCTGAACACTGAAGCTTTCTTT
CAISRRLNTEAFF
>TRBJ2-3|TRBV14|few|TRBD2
TGTGCCAGCAGCCACTTTATTACGACTAGCGGTTACACAGATACGCAGTATTTT
CASSHFITTSGYTDTQYF
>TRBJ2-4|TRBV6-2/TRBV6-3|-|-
TGTGCCAGCAGTTACTCGAAGTCAGGGAACATTCAGTACTTC
CASSYSKSGNIQYF
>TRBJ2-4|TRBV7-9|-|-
TGTGCCAGCAGCTTCGGAGGGGCCAAAAACATTCAGTACTTC
CASSFGGAKNIQYF
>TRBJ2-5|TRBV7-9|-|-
TGTGCCAGCAGCTTAGCAGGACAGCTGTTCCAAGAGACCCAGTACTTC
CASSLAGQLFQETQYF
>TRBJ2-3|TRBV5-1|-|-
TGCGCCAGCAGCTTGGCCAGGGGCACAGATACGCAGTATTTT
CASSLARGTDTQYF
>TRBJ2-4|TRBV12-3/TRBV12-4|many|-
TGTGCCAGCAGTCTACAAAACATTCAGTACTTC
CASSLQNIQYF
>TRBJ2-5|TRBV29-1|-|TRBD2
TGCAGCGTTTCCATAGCGGGGGGACAAGAGACCCAGTACTTC
CSVSIAGGQETQYF
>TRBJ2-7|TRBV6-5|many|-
TGTGCCAGCAGCCCTAGGGGGTCCTACGAGCAGTACTTC
CASSPRGSYEQYF
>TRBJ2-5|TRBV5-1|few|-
TGCGCCAGCAAAGTTAGCAGAGGAGAGACCCAGTACTTC
CASKVSRGETQYF
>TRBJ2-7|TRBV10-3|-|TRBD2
TGTGCCATCAGTGAGCCCACGACTAGCGGGCCGTTCTACGAGCAGTACTTC
CAISEPTTSGPFYEQYF
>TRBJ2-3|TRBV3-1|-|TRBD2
TGTGCCAGCAGCCACGCCGGGACTAGAAGAACAGATACGCAGTATTTT
CASSHAGTRRTDTQYF
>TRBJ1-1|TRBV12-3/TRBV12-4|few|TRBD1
TGTGCCAGCAGTTCCGGGACAGAAACTGAAGCTTTCTTT
CASSSGTETEAFF
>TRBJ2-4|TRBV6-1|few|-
TGTGCCAGCAGTGAAATAGGGGGGGAGGACATTCAGTACTTC
CASSEIGGEDIQYF
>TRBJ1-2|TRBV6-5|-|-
TGTGCCAGCAGCCGGAACAGGGACCATGGCTACACCTTC
CASSRNRDHGYTF
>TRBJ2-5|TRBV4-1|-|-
TGCGCCAGCAGCCAAAGCGTTGCTAATCCCTACAATGAGCAGTACTTC
CASSQSVANPYNEQYF
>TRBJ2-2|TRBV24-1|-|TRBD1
TGTGCCACCAGTGATCGAGACAGGGCGCCGAACACCGGGGAGCTGTTTTTT
CATSDRDRAPNTGELFF
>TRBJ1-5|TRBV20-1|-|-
TGCAGTGCTAGAGTGGCCGGATGGAGCAATCAGCCCCAGCATTTT
CSARVAGWSNQPQHF
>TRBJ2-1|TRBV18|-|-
TGTGCCAGCTCACAAGGGGACTTGTACAATGAGCAGTTCTTC
CASSQGDLYNEQFF
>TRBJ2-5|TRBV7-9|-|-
TGTGCCAGCAGCGTCCCGGAGGGGGGCGCTGGGGAGACCCAGTACTTC
CASSVPEGGAGETQYF
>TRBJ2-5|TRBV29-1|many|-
TGCAGCGTTCGGGGACTGCTACAAGAGACCCAGTACTTC
CSVRGLLQETQYF
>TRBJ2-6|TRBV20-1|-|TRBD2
TGCAGTGCTCCAGCTGGACTAGCGGGGACTGGGGCCAACGTCCTGACTTTC
CSAPAGLAGTGANVLTF
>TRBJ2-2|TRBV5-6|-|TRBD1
TGTGCCAGCAGCTTGGTGGGACAGGGAAACACCGGGGAGCTGTTTTTT
CASSLVGQGNTGELFF
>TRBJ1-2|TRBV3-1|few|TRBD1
TGTGCCAGCAGCCTACAGGGGGACTTTGGCTACACCTTC
CASSLQGDFGYTF
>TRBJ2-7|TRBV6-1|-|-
TGTGCCAGCAGCCCGGGTGGAAGCGAGCAGTACTTC
CASSPGGSEQYF
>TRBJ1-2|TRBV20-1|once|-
TGCAGTGCTAGTACAGGGTCTAACTATGGCTACACCTTC
CSASTGSNYGYTF
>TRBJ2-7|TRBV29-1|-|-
TGCAGCGTTCGGACAGACCGGTCCTACGAGCAGTACTTC
CSVRTDRSYEQYF
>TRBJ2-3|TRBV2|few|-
TGTGCCAGCAGTGAAGAACAGCTTGAGGATACGCAGTATTTT
CASSEEQLEDTQYF
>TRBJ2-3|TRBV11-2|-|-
TGTACCAGCAGCTTTAGTCTTGGCACAGATACGCAGTATTTT
CTSSFSLGTDTQYF
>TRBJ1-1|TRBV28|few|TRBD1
TGTGCCAGCAGTCTCCCGGGACAGGGGGTGAACACTGAAGCTTTCTTT
CASSLPGQGVNTEAFF